This record concerns one T cell receptor beta chain sequence. V was cut by 1 base and J by 7 bases, with 13 bases left in between. Germline-derived CDR1 and CDR2 are SGHTA and FQGNSA. The CDR3 consists of 15 residues. The data are from a study of blood T cell repertoires in COVID-19. Using immunoSEQ multiplex PCR, the repertoire was profiled, and TCRdb retains in-frame clones only, with some absent. This table holds approximately 350,000 clones, around 86% found once. Sequencing was carried out using PBMCs or T cells enriched from blood (not recorded which). V gene TRBV7-2 combines with J gene TRBJ1-4; D gene uncertain. The receptor was isolated from a woman aged 45-65 years who had recovered from COVID-19. The CDR3 sequence is CASSLVMGLGEKLFF. The CDR3 nucleotides read TGTGCCAGCAGCTTAGTTATGGGCCTGGGTGAAAAACTGTTTTTT.